This T cell receptor beta chain was sequenced during a study of read filtering for tumor transcriptome and immune sequencing. For the study at large: Among patients, under 20 were male and 14 female, aged about 40 to 90 (mean approximately 60). By R-ISS, stages I, II and III held 8, 16 and 7 patients. IR-seq gave about 4.05 to 11 million TCR reads per sample; RNA-seq gave about 80 to 1,400.

Germline assignment: CDR1 ENHRY and CDR2 SYGVKD. The CDR3 contains 12 residues. Deletions cut 5 bases from V and 0 bases from J, with 4 bases between. The library was built from 400 ng RNA with molecular barcoded adaptors for alpha/delta and beta/gamma chains. In TCRdb, the reads were re-called with MiXCR into one record per CDR3 protein. This table has around 25,000 distinct CDR3 sequences, 20% to 25% appearing once. The sample comprised a population of CD138-negative cells sorted from bone marrow. The source is a donor at least 40 years old with multiple myeloma. The chain couples TRBV10-3 to TRBJ2-5; D unclear. The CDR3 loop reads CAISSHQETQYF. In DNA, the CDR3 is TGTGCCATCAGTTCCCACCAAGAGACCCAGTACTTC.